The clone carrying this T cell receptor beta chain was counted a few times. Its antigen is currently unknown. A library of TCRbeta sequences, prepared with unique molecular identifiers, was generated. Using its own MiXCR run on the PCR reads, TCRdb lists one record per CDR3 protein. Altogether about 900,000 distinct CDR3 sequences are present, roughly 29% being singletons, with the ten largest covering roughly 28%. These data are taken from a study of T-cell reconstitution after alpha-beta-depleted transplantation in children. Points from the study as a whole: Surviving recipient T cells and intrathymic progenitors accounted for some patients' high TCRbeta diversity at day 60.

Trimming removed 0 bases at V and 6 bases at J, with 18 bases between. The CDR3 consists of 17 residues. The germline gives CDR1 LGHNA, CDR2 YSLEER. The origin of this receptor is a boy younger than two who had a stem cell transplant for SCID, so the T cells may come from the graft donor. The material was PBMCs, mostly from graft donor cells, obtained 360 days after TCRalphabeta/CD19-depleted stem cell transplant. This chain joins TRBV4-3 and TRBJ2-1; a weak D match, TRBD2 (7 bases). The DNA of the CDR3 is TGCGCCAGCAGCCAAGATCGGGGATGGGGAGGGGGCAATGAGCAGTTCTTC. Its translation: CASSQDRGWGGGNEQFF.